The 24 T cell receptor beta chains below were found in one sample sequenced in a study of blood T cell repertoires in COVID-19. This table comes from immunoSEQ multiplex PCR, and its TCRdb copy is limited to in-frame clones, with some not included. The sample consists of roughly 120,000 clones, approximately 77% of them appearing once. The sample taken for sequencing was peripheral blood. The receptor source for this set is a human donor in a cohort sampled during active COVID-19.

This clone was detected only once. The chain is built from TRBV3-1 (or the pseudogene TRBV3-2) and TRBJ1-2, with 9 bases fitting TRBD1. Per germline, CDR1 LGHDT and CDR2 YNNKEL (reference sequence). Unmatched junction bases numbered 10, after V lost 4 bases and J lost 4 bases. The CDR3 loop spans 16 amino acids. The CDR3 sequence is CASSPQAGTGRYGYTF. CDR3 sequence (DNA): TGTGCCAGCAGCCCACAAGCCGGGACAGGGCGCTATGGCTACACCTTC.

The chain employs TRBV7-9 and TRBJ2-2; the D gene is possibly TRBD2 (5 bases). CDR1 and CDR2 from the germline V gene are SEHNR and FQNEAQ (reference sequence). Trimming took off 5 bases at V and 6 bases at J, with 13 bases between the two ends. This CDR3 spans 14 amino acids. In nucleotides, the CDR3 is TGTGCCAGCAGCCATAGCCCCGGGGCCGGGGAGCTGTTTTTT. Translated, it gives CASSHSPGAGELFF. Drawing the rest from reference TRBV7-9 and TRBJ2-2, the complete variable domain is DTGVSQNPRHKITKRGQNVTFRCDPISEHNRLYWYRQTLGQGPEFLTYFQNEAQLEKSRLLSDRFSAERPKGSFSTLEIQRTEQGDSAMYLCASSHSPGAGELFFGEGSRLTVL.

CDR3 in amino acids: CASSLEGTDHTEAFF. CDR3 DNA sequence: TGCGCCAGCAGCTTGGAAGGGACAGACCACACTGAAGCTTTCTTT. The V and J genes are TRBV5-1 and TRBJ1-1; TRBD1 matches at 7 bases. Germline V gene sequence: CDR1 SGHRS, CDR2 YFSETQ. This CDR3 has 15 residues. The ends lost 0 bases at V and 3 bases at J; junction bases unmatched: 5.

This clone was picked up a small number of times. This same CDR3 is encoded by further DNA sequences in the sample. The chain joins TRBV29-1 to TRBJ1-5; a possible D gene is TRBD1 (5 bases). The CDR3 sequence is 13 residues long. Germline V gene data show CDR1 as SQVTM and CDR2 as ANQGSEA. Between the trimmed V and J ends, which lost 7 bases and 3 bases, there was a span of 13 bases. CDR3 sequence (DNA): TGCAGCGCTAGCCAGGGACTCAATCAGCCCCAGCATTTT. The encoded protein is CSASQGLNQPQHF.

Turning to this clone: Compared with germline, one end of the junction differs, possibly owing to a read error. V usage is TRBV19 and J usage is TRBJ1-5; possible D gene TRBD1, 5 bases. This CDR3 comprises 15 residues. Germline V gene data show CDR1 as LNHDA and CDR2 as SQIVND (reference sequence). DNA for the CDR3: TGTGCCAGTAGTTTAGACAGCGATGACAATCAGCCCCAGCATTTT. Amino acid sequence: CASSLDSDDNQPQHF.

This clone appeared once. The chain carries TRBV3-1 (or the pseudogene TRBV3-2) and TRBJ1-3; a weak D match, TRBD1 (6 bases). Germline V gene lookup returns CDR1 LGHDT and CDR2 YNNKEL (reference sequence). The CDR3 covers 13 residues. V lost 11 bases, J lost 6 bases, and 17 bases lay in between. CDR3 in DNA: TGTGCCGCGGGGGCCTCCCGGCTAAACACCATATATTTT. Translated: CAAGASRLNTIYF.

The rearrangement uses TRBV6-6 and TRBJ2-7; the match to TRBD2 covers 9 bases. Trimming removed 9 bases from V and 0 bases from J; junction bases left unmatched: 6. Germline CDR1 reads MNHNY; CDR2 reads SVGAGI (reference sequence). The CDR3 length is 14 residues. CDR3 sequence: CASAGGESSYEQYF. The CDR3 region has the DNA TGTGCCAGTGCGGGGGGGGAAAGCTCCTACGAGCAGTACTTC.

This sequence joins TRBV27 and TRBJ2-7, with D possibly matching TRBD1 (5 bases). The CDR3 extends over 14 amino acids. CDR1 and CDR2 (germline): MNHEY, SMNVEV (reference sequence). V dropped 3 bases and J dropped 3 bases, with 12 bases sitting between them. The CDR3 loop is CASSLKGFGYEQYF. The DNA for the CDR3 is TGTGCCAGCAGTTTGAAGGGGTTCGGCTACGAGCAGTACTTC.

This chain connects TRBV7-9 to TRBJ2-7, with TRBD1 as a possible D gene (6 bases). This CDR3 comprises 14 residues. V was pared by 5 bases and J by 2 bases, with 13 bases between. Germline V CDR1 and CDR2: SEHNR, FQNEAQ (reference sequence). The CDR3 sequence: CASSPQGSPYEQYF. The CDR3 region has the DNA TGTGCCAGCAGCCCGCAGGGGTCTCCCTACGAGCAGTACTTC.

The chain employs TRBV7-2 and TRBJ2-7, with 11 bases fitting TRBD1. This CDR3 is built from 16 residues. J was trimmed by 4 bases and V by 2 bases; bases with no gene match: 7. CDR1 is SGHTA, CDR2 FQGNSA, per germline. The CDR3 DNA is TGTGCCAGCAGCTTATATGGACAGGGGGCAAGGTACGAGCAGTACTTC. It yields the protein CASSLYGQGARYEQYF.

The chain combines TRBV19 with TRBJ2-6; TRBD1 is a possible D gene (5 bases). The germline gives CDR1 LNHDA, CDR2 SQIVND (reference sequence). CDR3 length: 15 amino acids. V lost 7 bases and J 0 bases, leaving 10 bases between the germline ends. CDR3 sequence (DNA): TGTGCCAGTACCGACAGTGCCTCTGGGGCCAACGTCCTGACTTTC. The encoded protein is CASTDSASGANVLTF.

V is TRBV4-1 and J is TRBJ1-5; D gene ambiguous. CDR1 is MGHRA and CDR2 is YSYEKL in the germline V gene. V was cut by 3 bases and J by 7 bases, with 13 bases left in between. CDR3 length: 14 residues. The CDR3 DNA follows: TGCGCCAGCAGCCAGGGCCTTTCAGAACAGCCCCAGCATTTT. Amino acids: CASSQGLSEQPQHF.

V gene TRBV7-2 combines with J gene TRBJ2-5, with 7 bases matching TRBD2. Germline CDR1 and CDR2: SGHTA and FQGNSA. After removal of 5 bases from V and 3 bases from J, the junction contained 6 bases not matched to a gene. The CDR3 consists of 14 residues. CDR3 DNA sequence: TGTGCCAGCAGCCCTGGGCGGGAGAAAGAGACCCAGTACTTC. Protein: CASSPGREKETQYF.

The V and J genes are TRBV30 and TRBJ2-7; no clear D. CDR3 length: 12 residues. Per the germline V gene, CDR1 is GTSNPN and CDR2 is SVGIG (reference sequence). Trimming pared 0 bases from V and 3 bases from J, leaving 6 bases between. This chain's CDR3 is CAWSVLHYEQYF. DNA of the CDR3: TGTGCCTGGAGTGTACTCCACTACGAGCAGTACTTC.

V usage is TRBV6-6 and J usage is TRBJ2-7; 9 positions agree with TRBD2. This CDR3 comprises 14 residues. J was trimmed by 4 bases and V by 6 bases; bases with no gene match: 7. Germline V CDR1 and CDR2: MNHNY, SVGAGI (reference sequence). CDR3 region: CASRDLAGAYEQYF. DNA of the CDR3: TGTGCCAGCAGGGACTTAGCGGGAGCTTACGAGCAGTACTTC.

The CDR3 here is CASSQTLGGEQYF. CDR3 coding DNA: TGTGCCAGCAGTCAAACCCTGGGAGGGGAGCAGTACTTC. V and J are TRBV11-3 and TRBJ2-7; 7 bases are shared with TRBD2. Trimming took 6 bases from V and 7 from J; bases not matched to a gene: 9. This CDR3 is built from 13 residues. Germline CDR1 is SGHNT and CDR2 is YENEEA.

The genes are TRBV27 and TRBJ2-7; 7 positions agree with TRBD2. J lost 3 bases, V lost 5 bases, and 7 bases had no gene match. The germline CDR1 and CDR2 sequences are MNHEY and SMNVEV (reference sequence). This CDR3 spans 14 amino acids. The CDR3 DNA sequence: TGTGCCAGCAGTCGAAAAACTAGCGACTACGAGCAGTACTTC. It yields the protein CASSRKTSDYEQYF.

This clone was counted a single time. The chain uses TRBV6-2 or TRBV6-3 and TRBJ1-5; tentatively, D is TRBD1 (6 bases). Trimming took off 0 bases at V and 0 bases at J, with 15 bases between the two ends. The V gene's germline CDR1 is MNHEY and CDR2 SVGEGT. The CDR3 consists of 18 residues. The CDR3 DNA reads as TGTGCCAGCAGTTACTCGGTCCGGACAGCTTATAGCAATCAGCCCCAGCATTTT. Its translation is CASSYSVRTAYSNQPQHF.

The chain combines TRBV6-5 with TRBJ2-7, with 11 nucleotides matching TRBD2. V shed 4 bases and J 4 bases; nucleotides not matched to a gene: 3. Germline lookup yields CDR1 MNHEY and CDR2 SVGAGI. The CDR3 loop spans 14 amino acids. The CDR3 region has the DNA TGTGCCAGCAGTTTGACTAGCGGGGTTTACGAGCAGTACTTC. Protein sequence: CASSLTSGVYEQYF.

This clone showed up just once. The gene calls are TRBV5-4 and TRBJ2-3, with D possibly being TRBD2 (5 bases). Germline V gene data show CDR1 as SGHNT and CDR2 as YYREEE (reference sequence). The CDR3 contains 13 residues. Trimming shortened V by 0 bases and J by 4 bases, and 6 bases separated the two germline ends. CDR3 region: CASSLAGSDTQYF. In DNA, the CDR3 is TGTGCCAGCAGCTTGGCGGGGTCAGATACGCAGTATTTT.

The chain carries TRBV7-6 and TRBJ2-7, with 8 bases fitting TRBD2. The germline gives CDR1 SGHVS, CDR2 FNYEAQ. CDR3 size: 16 residues. V lost 1 base, J lost 1 base, and 6 bases stayed unmatched. CDR3 region: CASSLGGLDPSYEQYF. CDR3 sequence (DNA): TGTGCCAGCAGCTTAGGGGGACTAGATCCATCCTACGAGCAGTACTTC.

The V call is TRBV2, the J call TRBJ1-5, with D perhaps matching TRBD1 (6 bases). Trimming took off 4 bases at V and 7 bases at J, with 14 bases between the two ends. Per germline, CDR1 SNHLY and CDR2 FYNNEI. The CDR3 runs to 14 residues. The CDR3 nucleotides read TGTGCCAGCAGTGGGTCGCGGGGGCTGCAGCCCCAGCATTTT. Its protein product is CASSGSRGLQPQHF. The variable domain in full, completed from reference TRBV2 and TRBJ1-5, reads EPEVTQTPSHQVTQMGQEVILRCVPISNHLYFYWYRQILGQKVEFLVSFYNNEISEKSEIFDDQFSVERPDGSNFTLKIRSTKLEDSAMYFCASSGSRGLQPQHFGDGTRLSIL.

The count of this clone is one. V is TRBV5-1 and J is TRBJ2-7, with 7 nucleotides matching TRBD2. Losses at the gene ends were 2 bases for V and 0 bases for J; bases not matched to a gene: 8. The CDR3 runs to 16 residues. The germline gives CDR1 SGHRS, CDR2 YFSETQ. CDR3 sequence: CASSFTSGVSSYEQYF. Written as DNA, the CDR3 is TGCGCCAGCAGCTTCACAAGCGGGGTGAGCTCCTACGAGCAGTACTTC.

V is TRBV11-3 and J is TRBJ1-1; D is undetermined. The CDR3 is 14 residues long. Germline values: CDR1 SGHNT, CDR2 YENEEA. Trimming left V 4 bases short and J 0 bases short, with 9 bases between. The CDR3 nucleotides read TGTGCCAGCAGCTACGACGGGATGAACACTGAAGCTTTCTTT. Translating gives CASSYDGMNTEAFF.